This T cell receptor beta chain appears in the sequencing data of a study of molecular identifiers for immune sequencing clone quantification. TCRdb reprocessed the PCR reads via MiXCR and lists one record per CDR3 protein. The table shows around 460,000 distinct CDR3 sequences, with about a quarter occurring only once. This clonotype showed up just once. The V gene's germline CDR1 is LNHDA and CDR2 SQIVND (reference sequence). CDR3 length equals 14 residues. V was cut by 3 bases and J by 4 bases, with 10 bases left in between. The chain combines TRBV19 with TRBJ1-5; the D gene is possibly TRBD1 (6 bases). The sequencing input was naive CD8+ T cells from blood, with Jurkat cell RNA spiked in. Subset described: FACS-sorted CD8+CD4-CCR7+CD45RA+ naive T cells. The sequence was collected from a human donor in good health. Some libraries in this study had Jurkat cell RNA spiked in. The CDR3, as DNA: TGTGCCAGTAGTATCCGAGGGGGTAATCAGCCCCAGCATTTT. Translating it yields CASSIRGGNQPQHF. Using reference TRBV19 and TRBJ1-5 for the parts outside the CDR3, the full variable domain is DGGITQSPKYLFRKEGQNVTLSCEQNLNHDAMYWYRQDPGQGLRLIYYSQIVNDFQKGDIAEGYSVSREKKESFPLTVTSAQKNPTAFYLCASSIRGGNQPQHFGDGTRLSIL.